One sample yielded the 13 T cell receptor beta chains listed below, sequenced in a study of spatial heterogeneity in lung cancer. Each CDR3 protein is one row after TCRdb ran MiXCR on the 5' RACE reads. This sample carries around 37,000 distinct CDR3 sequences, less than 8.5% of them seen once, and the ten largest clones take approximately 28%. Time point given: sample taken at primary tumor resection. The sequenced sample was PBMCs, obtained at surgery. The receptors were sampled from a female donor with early-stage non-small cell lung cancer.

This clonotype has a handful of counts. The CDR3 is CASSPSNRAGHEQFF. The CDR3 DNA reads TGTGCCAGCAGCCCTTCCAATCGAGCGGGCCATGAGCAGTTCTTC. This chain connects TRBV7-6 to TRBJ2-1, with D possibly TRBD2 on 6 matching bases. Germline V lookup: CDR1 SGHVS, CDR2 FNYEAQ. V dropped 5 bases and J dropped 8 bases, with 19 bases sitting between them. The CDR3 sequence is 15 residues long. The whole variable domain, remainder taken from reference TRBV7-6 and TRBJ2-1, is GAGVSQSPRYKVTKRGQDVALRCDPISGHVSLYWYRQALGQGPEFLTYFNYEAQQDKSGLPNDRFSAERPEGSISTLTIQRTEQRDSAMYRCASSPSNRAGHEQFFGPGTRLTVL.

The chain employs TRBV30 and TRBJ2-5; perhaps D is TRBD1 or TRBD2 (5 bases each). CDR1 GTSNPN and CDR2 SVGIG come from the germline V gene (reference sequence). Trimming shortened V by 0 bases and J by 7 bases, and 12 bases separated the two germline ends. The CDR3 spans 13 residues. The CDR3: CAWSVGTHGTQYF. CDR3 DNA: TGTGCCTGGAGTGTCGGGACCCACGGGACCCAGTACTTC.

The V gene is TRBV9, the J gene TRBJ1-1; the D is unclear. Germline values: CDR1 SGDLS, CDR2 YYNGEE. The CDR3 has 14 residues. V was cut by 7 bases and J by 0 bases, with 13 bases left in between. CDR3 residues: CASAAGQVNTEAFF. The CDR3 DNA sequence: TGTGCCAGCGCCGCGGGCCAGGTGAACACTGAAGCTTTCTTT.

Many counts were recorded for this clonotype. The J gene is TRBJ2-6, the V gene TRBV7-2, with TRBD1 identical over 8 bases. The CDR3 extends over 16 amino acids. Germline loops: CDR1 SGHTA, CDR2 FQGNSA. Losses at the gene ends were 6 bases for V and 4 bases for J; bases not matched to a gene: 8. The CDR3 sequence: CASRSAGGLGANVLTF. CDR3 bases: TGTGCCAGCAGATCTGCAGGGGGCCTGGGGGCCAACGTCCTGACTTTC.

This clonotype has at least ten counts. The CDR3 region is CASRRTGGGDQPQHF. The CDR3 DNA follows: TGCGCCAGCAGACGTACAGGGGGTGGGGATCAGCCCCAGCATTTT. The chain carries TRBV4-1 and TRBJ1-5; 8 positions match TRBD1. V lost 6 bases, J lost 5 bases, and 9 bases stayed unmatched. The CDR3 runs to 15 residues. CDR1 MGHRA and CDR2 YSYEKL come from the germline V gene.

The chain has TRBV5-1 and TRBJ1-4, with D possibly TRBD1 on 6 matching bases. V dropped 1 base and J dropped 8 bases, with 15 bases sitting between them. There are 15 residues in the CDR3. CDR1 SGHRS and CDR2 YFSETQ come from the germline V gene. The CDR3 nucleotides are TGCGCCAGCAGCTTGATCGGGACAAGAGACGAAAAACTGTTTTTT. Protein sequence: CASSLIGTRDEKLFF.

This clonotype was counted many times. This chain joins TRBV6-5 and TRBJ2-1; TRBD2 matches 7 bases. V lost 6 bases, J lost 0 bases, and 8 bases stayed unmatched. This CDR3 has 16 amino acids. Germline V gives CDR1 MNHEY, CDR2 SVGAGI. The DNA for the CDR3 is TGTGCCAGCAGCCCTCTGCGGGGGAGCTCCTACAATGAGCAGTTCTTC. The encoded protein is CASSPLRGSSYNEQFF.

The sample holds many counts of this clonotype. The chain combines TRBV6-5 with TRBJ1-1; tentative D call: TRBD1 (6 bases). Germline-derived CDR1 and CDR2 are MNHEY and SVGAGI. The V and J ends lost 3 bases and 3 bases respectively, with 14 bases between them. The CDR3 is 15 residues long. The CDR3 bases are TGTGCCAGCAGTTATAAAGGGGGGGTGGACACTGAAGCTTTCTTT. This encodes CASSYKGGVDTEAFF.

There are many counts of this clonotype. V gene TRBV6-2 or TRBV6-3 combines with J gene TRBJ2-5; 15 bases align to TRBD2. The CDR3 is 15 residues long. V lost 4 bases, J lost 4 bases, and 1 base stayed unmatched. Germline CDR1 reads MNHEY; CDR2 reads SVGEGT. CDR3 nucleotides: TGTGCCAGCAGTTCGGGACTAGCGGGGGGAGAGACCCAGTACTTC. Translation gives CASSSGLAGGETQYF.

This clonotype was detected ten times or more. The J gene is TRBJ2-1, the V gene TRBV5-1; a weak D match, TRBD2 (5 bases). Trimming shortened V by 5 bases and J by 3 bases, and 12 bases separated the two germline ends. This CDR3 region has 14 residues. CDR1 and CDR2 from the germline V gene are SGHRS and YFSETQ. The CDR3 DNA is TGCGCCAGCAGTCTTGAAGGACTCTACAATGAGCAGTTCTTC. Translation: CASSLEGLYNEQFF.

This clonotype appeared many times. The J gene is TRBJ1-5, the V gene TRBV4-2; D unclear. The CDR3 loop spans 15 amino acids. The germline V and J ends were trimmed by 5 bases and 5 bases, with 16 bases remaining between them. Germline loops: CDR1 LGHNA, CDR2 YNFKEQ. CDR3 residues: CASSAGMPSDQPQHF. CDR3 DNA sequence: TGTGCCAGCAGCGCGGGGATGCCGTCCGATCAGCCCCAGCATTTT.

Only a few counts were recorded for this clonotype. J is TRBJ2-3 and V is TRBV24-1; D is uncertain. The CDR3 contains 16 residues. The germline V and J ends were trimmed by 4 bases and 0 bases, with 13 bases remaining between them. From germline, CDR1 is KGHDR and CDR2 SFDVKD. The CDR3 sequence: CATSDTDGSSTDTQYF. CDR3 bases: TGTGCCACCAGTGACACCGACGGATCTAGCACAGATACGCAGTATTTT.

This clonotype was seen at least ten times. The chain joins TRBV9 to TRBJ2-3; D might be TRBD2 (5 bases). CDR1 SGDLS and CDR2 YYNGEE come from the germline V gene. The V end was cut by 2 bases, the J end by 2 bases, with 9 bases between. The CDR3 spans 14 residues. The DNA for the CDR3 is TGTGCCAGCAGCGTCGGACGGGACACAGATACGCAGTATTTT. The encoded protein is CASSVGRDTDTQYF.